This T cell receptor beta chain was identified in a study of cytomegalovirus exposure and HLA in healthy donors. PCR primers comprised 60 Vbeta and 13 Jbeta primers. The table came from immunoSEQ multiplex PCR; TCRdb's copy has only in-frame clones and leaves some out. This repertoire shows about 190,000 clones, approximately 80% found once; its top ten account for around 1.3%. Germline V lookup: CDR1 MNHEY, CDR2 SMNVEV (reference sequence). V was clipped by 6 bases and J by 5 bases, with 13 bases between them. This CDR3 is built from 13 residues. Material for sequencing was PBMCs. This clonotype was obtained from a boy aged 2-15 years in good health and CMV-seronegative. This chain links TRBV27 with TRBJ1-2; tentatively, D is TRBD1 (5 bases). CDR3: CASSDRAGYGYTF. In DNA form, the CDR3 reads TGTGCCAGCAGCGATCGGGCAGGGTATGGCTACACCTTC.